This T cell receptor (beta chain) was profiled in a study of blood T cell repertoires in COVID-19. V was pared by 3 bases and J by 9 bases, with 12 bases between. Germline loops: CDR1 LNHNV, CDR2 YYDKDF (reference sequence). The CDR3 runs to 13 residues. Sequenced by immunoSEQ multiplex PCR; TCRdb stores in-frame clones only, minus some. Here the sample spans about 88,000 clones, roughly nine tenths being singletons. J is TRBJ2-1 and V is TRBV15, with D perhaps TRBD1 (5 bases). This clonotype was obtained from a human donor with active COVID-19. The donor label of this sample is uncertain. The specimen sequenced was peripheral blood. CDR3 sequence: CATSRAGYGEQFF. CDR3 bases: TGTGCCACCAGCAGGGCAGGGTATGGTGAGCAGTTCTTC.